The clone carrying this T cell receptor beta chain was counted between two and nine times. Its antigen remains unidentified. Building of the TCR beta libraries involved iRepertoire HTBI primers and Arm-PCR of CDR3 regions. TCRdb re-called the multiplex PCR reads with MiXCR, one entry per CDR3 protein. The sample consists of nearly 350,000 distinct CDR3 sequences, around a fifth of them appearing once. The length of the CDR3 is 14 residues. V lost 6 bases and J lost 6; bases outside the gene matches: 6. Per the germline V gene, CDR1 is LNHDA and CDR2 is SQIVND (reference sequence). Time point reported: persistent/refractory GD, antithyroid drugs over 5 years with positive TRAb. From PBMCs, RNA was extracted and then used to make the TCR library. These data belong to a study of regulatory T cells in long-lasting Graves disease. As for the study in general: Over 5 years of antithyroid drugs with positive TSH receptor antibodies was taken to mean persistent Graves' disease. Findings and caveats of the study: Persistent patients shared more public clonotypes (over 2,500) than new patients (roughly 1,000). Persistent Graves' cases showed lower TCR diversity than newly diagnosed cases. Persistent disease was associated with favored TRBV28 usage and with favored use of TRBJ1-2 and TRBJ2-5.

The sample here was peripheral blood mononuclear cells (PBMCs), taken when the disease was refractory, from a patient treated with antithyroid drugs. This rearrangement joins TRBV19 to TRBJ2-2; 8 nucleotides align to TRBD1. This TCR was sampled from a female donor with Graves disease. The CDR3 is CASSLDRAPGELFF. CDR3 DNA: TGTGCCAGTAGCCTGGACAGGGCCCCCGGGGAGCTGTTTTTT.